Listed here are 19 T cell receptor beta chains from one sample, sequenced in a study of identical twins. MiXCR, applied by TCRdb to the 5' RACE reads, yields one record per CDR3 protein. This sample has 690,000 or so distinct CDR3 sequences, with under 9% found just once. These data were likewise used in another study, on yellow fever vaccine responses in identical twins.

The source material was PBMCs. The receptors shown here come from a woman aged 18-29 years in good health.

This clonotype has more than one count but fewer than ten. The V and J genes are TRBV7-3 and TRBJ1-2, with D tentatively TRBD1 (5 bases). With 8 bases removed from V and 7 bases from J, the gap between germline ends came to 17 bases. CDR3 length: 13 residues. Germline values: CDR1 SGHTA, CDR2 FQGTGA. The CDR3 DNA is TGTGCCAGCGGATCCGGATCGGGACGTGGCTACACCTTC. It encodes CASGSGSGRGYTF.

The J gene is TRBJ2-7, the V gene TRBV9, with D unresolved. CDR1 SGDLS and CDR2 YYNGEE come from the germline V gene. Trimming removed 3 bases from V and 0 bases from J, with 10 bases in between. This CDR3 contains 14 residues. This CDR3 reads CASSAQVSSYEQYF. The CDR3 nucleotides read TGTGCCAGCAGCGCCCAGGTGAGCTCCTACGAGCAGTACTTC. Full variable domain (rest looked up from reference TRBV9 and TRBJ2-7): DSGVTQTPKHLITATGQRVTLRCSPRSGDLSVYWYQQSLDQGLQFLIQYYNGEERAKGNILERFSAQQFPDLHSELNLSSLELGDSALYFCASSAQVSSYEQYFGPGTRLTVT.

This clonotype came up many times. J is TRBJ2-7 and V is TRBV4-1, with no clear D. Per germline, CDR1 MGHRA and CDR2 YSYEKL. The CDR3 covers 12 residues. V gave up 4 bases and J gave up 5 bases, with 9 bases separating them. CDR3 in amino acids: CASSPETNEQYF. The CDR3 nucleotides read TGCGCCAGCAGCCCTGAAACCAACGAGCAGTACTTC.

This clonotype was seen at least ten times. The rearrangement links TRBV7-2 to TRBJ2-1, with D uncertain. This CDR3 has 13 residues. Germline CDR1 reads SGHTA; CDR2 reads FQGNSA. Trimming stripped 2 bases from V and 0 bases from J, with 2 bases between. CDR3 bases: TGTGCCAGCAGCTTATTCTCCTACAATGAGCAGTTCTTC. Amino acid sequence: CASSLFSYNEQFF.

A few counts support this clonotype. The rearrangement joins TRBV4-2 to TRBJ2-7; TRBD2 agrees at 13 bases. J gave up 2 bases and V 3 bases, and 16 bases lay outside the gene matches. Germline assignment: CDR1 LGHNA and CDR2 YNFKEQ. This CDR3 spans 20 amino acids. This CDR3 is CASSQERSAGGLAGTYEQYF. CDR3 nucleotides: TGTGCCAGCAGCCAGGAGCGGTCGGCGGGGGGACTAGCGGGGACCTACGAGCAGTACTTC.

The chain recombines TRBV2 with TRBJ2-5, with a weak D call TRBD1 (6 bases). Germline V lookup: CDR1 SNHLY, CDR2 FYNNEI. CDR3 length: 11 amino acids. Trimming stripped 10 bases from V and 5 bases from J, with 11 bases between. DNA of the CDR3: TGTGCCATAGGGACATTCGAGACCCAGTACTTC. As protein: CAIGTFETQYF. The complete variable domain, with remaining parts taken from reference TRBV2 and TRBJ2-5, reads EPEVTQTPSHQVTQMGQEVILRCVPISNHLYFYWYRQILGQKVEFLVSFYNNEISEKSEIFDDQFSVERPDGSNFTLKIRSTKLEDSAMYFCAIGTFETQYFGPGTRLLVL.

This sequence joins TRBV29-1 and TRBJ2-3, with 8 bases identical to TRBD1. This CDR3 has 14 residues. Trimming at V came to 3 bases and at J to 2 bases, leaving 4 bases not matched to a gene. Germline V gene lookup returns CDR1 SQVTM and CDR2 ANQGSEA. CDR3 DNA: TGCAGCGTTGATCCGGGACAGGCCACAGATACGCAGTATTTT. The encoded protein is CSVDPGQATDTQYF.

This clonotype was counted only a few times. The rearrangement uses TRBV5-5 and TRBJ2-1; no firm D call. The length of the CDR3 is 15 residues. Germline assignment: CDR1 SGHKS and CDR2 YYEKEE (reference sequence). V was clipped by 1 base and J by 6 bases, with 14 bases between them. The CDR3 sequence: CASSLQVGWGNEQFF. CDR3 nucleotides: TGTGCCAGCAGCTTGCAGGTGGGCTGGGGCAATGAGCAGTTCTTC.

This clonotype was found many times. J is TRBJ2-1 and V is TRBV12-3 or TRBV12-4, with 10 bases lining up with TRBD1. The junction had 7 bases not matched to a gene; V was cut back by 5 bases and J by 9 bases. This CDR3 is 14 amino acids long. The DNA of the CDR3 is TGTGCCAGCAGTCCGGGACAGGGGTCGGGTGAGCAGTTCTTC. Translated, it gives CASSPGQGSGEQFF.

At least ten counts were recorded for this clonotype. The chain couples TRBV7-9 to TRBJ2-7; TRBD1 matches at 9 bases. The CDR3 is 15 residues long. Germline V CDR1 and CDR2: SEHNR, FQNEAQ (reference sequence). Trimming took 4 bases from V and 2 from J; bases not matched to a gene: 6. CDR3 in amino acids: CASSSGTGTTYEQYF. CDR3 in DNA: TGTGCCAGCAGCTCCGGGACAGGGACGACCTACGAGCAGTACTTC.

The CDR3 sequence: CSARDAGLAGAYEQYF. The CDR3 DNA sequence: TGCAGTGCTAGAGACGCGGGACTAGCGGGAGCCTACGAGCAGTACTTC. The chain employs TRBV20-1 and TRBJ2-7, with TRBD2 identical over 14 bases. V dropped 0 bases and J dropped 2; count of bases not matched to a gene: 3. CDR3 length equals 16 residues. CDR1 and CDR2 from the germline V gene are DFQATT and SNEGSKA (reference sequence).

This clonotype has at least ten counts. The CDR3 sequence: CASSYSLAAGQKVYEQYF. Written as DNA, the CDR3 is TGTGCCAGCAGTTACTCCCTCGCGGCGGGACAGAAAGTCTACGAGCAGTACTTC. The chain uses TRBV6-5 and TRBJ2-7; possible D gene TRBD1, 7 bases. The V end lost 0 bases, the J end lost 3 bases, and 21 bases lay between the germline ends. This CDR3 is 18 amino acids long. Germline V gene sequence: CDR1 MNHEY, CDR2 SVGAGI.

This clonotype was detected many times. The chain carries TRBV15 and TRBJ2-2, with D unresolved. V was pared by 1 base and J by 7 bases, with 4 bases between. The CDR3 extends over 12 amino acids. The germline V gene encodes CDR1 LNHNV and CDR2 YYDKDF (reference sequence). CDR3 sequence: CATSRVGGELFF. In nucleotides, the CDR3 is TGTGCCACCAGCAGAGTTGGCGGGGAGCTGTTTTTT.

This chain uses TRBV3-1 with TRBJ2-1; maybe TRBD1 (6 bases). The germline V and J ends were trimmed by 3 bases and 7 bases, with 13 bases remaining between them. The germline V gene has CDR1 LGHDT and CDR2 YNNKEL (reference sequence). CDR3 length equals 14 residues. The CDR3 coding sequence is TGTGCCAGCAGCCATACAGGGTGGGAGAATGAGCAGTTCTTC. This gives the protein CASSHTGWENEQFF.

The chain joins TRBV6-2 or TRBV6-3 to TRBJ2-2; possibly TRBD1 for D (6 bases). The CDR3 totals 14 residues. V was cut by 6 bases and J by 2 bases, with 10 bases left in between. The germline CDR1 and CDR2 sequences are MNHEY and SVGEGT. The CDR3 loop reads CASSNRENTGELFF. CDR3 bases: TGTGCCAGCAGCAACAGGGAAAACACCGGGGAGCTGTTTTTT.

This clonotype has a handful of counts. This chain joins TRBV3-1 and TRBJ2-2; D uncertain. CDR3 length: 16 residues. Trimming took off 1 base at V and 2 bases at J, with 11 bases between the two ends. Germline assignment: CDR1 LGHDT and CDR2 YNNKEL (reference sequence). The CDR3 loop reads CASSQGRSINTGELFF. CDR3 DNA: TGTGCCAGCAGCCAAGGCAGATCAATAAACACCGGGGAGCTGTTTTTT.

The chain employs TRBV5-1 and TRBJ1-5; no reliable D call. This CDR3 has 15 residues. V was trimmed by 1 base and J by 4 bases, leaving 12 bases between them. Germline values: CDR1 SGHRS, CDR2 YFSETQ. In DNA form, the CDR3 reads TGCGCCAGCAGCTTGTACGGTGTTCGGAATCAGCCCCAGCATTTT. Amino acids: CASSLYGVRNQPQHF.

The chain carries TRBV28 and TRBJ2-1; D is uncertain. This CDR3 comprises 11 residues. Germline CDR1 is MDHEN and CDR2 is SYDVKM. The V end was cut by 4 bases, the J end by 9 bases, with 7 bases between. In DNA, the CDR3 is TGTGCCAGCAGTTGGGGTACTGAGCAGTTCTTC. Translation gives CASSWGTEQFF.

This clonotype occurred a few times. The rearrangement joins TRBV12-3 or TRBV12-4 to TRBJ2-3, with 7 positions matching TRBD2. The CDR3 runs to 17 residues. Trimming at V came to 5 bases and at J to 0 bases, leaving 11 bases not matched to a gene. CDR3 loop: CASSPPAAGDSTDTQYF. DNA for the CDR3: TGTGCCAGCAGTCCCCCAGCGGCGGGAGATAGCACAGATACGCAGTATTTT.